This entry features one TCR beta chain sequence. TCRdb reprocessed the 5' RACE reads with MiXCR, giving one entry per CDR3 protein. The top ten clones hold roughly 8.8% of a sample with tens of thousands of distinct CDR3 sequences, less than 15% of them seen once. These data come from a study of early T cells in non-severe SARS-CoV-2 infection. Across the whole study: Sequencing of unsorted whole blood was done on bulk RNA, leaving chains unpaired.

The CDR3 has 14 amino acids. V gave up 5 bases and J gave up 7 bases, with 18 bases separating them. CDR1 MDHEN and CDR2 SYDVKM come from the germline V gene. The TCR originated in an adult who was a healthcare worker with PCR-confirmed SARS-CoV-2 infection or an uninfected control (not recorded which). The gene calls are TRBV28 and TRBJ2-7, with a weak D call TRBD1 (6 bases). Sequenced material: whole blood, taken at baseline. CDR3 loop: CASSLPDSRVEQYF. CDR3 nucleotide sequence: TGTGCCAGCAGTCTCCCGGACAGCCGGGTGGAGCAGTACTTC.